Each of the 24 T cell receptor beta chains below was sequenced from the same sample in a study of cytomegalovirus exposure and HLA in healthy donors. It was with 60 Vbeta and 13 Jbeta primers that the PCR ran. Method: immunoSEQ multiplex PCR; TCRdb's copy keeps in-frame clones and lacks some. The table has roughly 150,000 clones, roughly 80% seen once. Sequenced sample: PBMCs. The source is a woman between 40 and 50 years old in good health and CMV-seropositive.

This chain uses TRBV27 with TRBJ1-5; TRBD1 agrees at 10 bases. From germline, CDR1 is MNHEY and CDR2 SMNVEV (reference sequence). The V gene end was trimmed by 5 bases and the J gene end by 2 bases; junction bases not matched to a gene: 3. The CDR3 covers 15 residues. The CDR3 sequence: CASSTGTGGNQPQHF. CDR3 sequence (DNA): TGTGCCAGCAGTACGGGGACAGGGGGCAATCAGCCCCAGCATTTT.

The V gene is TRBV5-1, the J gene TRBJ1-2; 8 bases match TRBD1. J gave up 4 bases and V 4 bases, and 9 bases lay outside the gene matches. The CDR3 totals 15 residues. Germline CDR1 reads SGHRS; CDR2 reads YFSETQ. The CDR3 DNA sequence: TGCGCCAGCAGCCGAGCGGGACAGGTGCTCTATGGCTACACCTTC. This encodes CASSRAGQVLYGYTF.

V gene TRBV11-2 combines with J gene TRBJ2-3; 11 bases fit TRBD2. The germline V gene has CDR1 SGHAT and CDR2 FQNNGV. This CDR3 region has 17 residues. V was pared by 1 base and J by 2 bases, with 5 bases of the junction left unmatched. CDR3 in amino acids: CASSLGSGGAITDTQYF. For the CDR3, the DNA is TGTGCCAGCAGCTTAGGTAGCGGGGGGGCTATCACAGATACGCAGTATTTT. The full variable domain, with the rest looked up from reference TRBV11-2 and TRBJ2-3, is EAGVAQSPRYKIIEKRQSVAFWCNPISGHATLYWYQQILGQGPKLLIQFQNNGVVDDSQLPKDRFSAERLKGVDSTLKIQPAKLEDSAVYLCASSLGSGGAITDTQYFGPGTRLTVL.

This clone was found a few times. This chain links TRBV6-1 with TRBJ2-7; 12 bases are a match to TRBD2. Germline loops: CDR1 MNHNS, CDR2 SASEGT. This CDR3 has 17 amino acids. The ends lost 0 bases at V and 4 bases at J; junction bases unmatched: 7. The CDR3, as DNA: TGTGCCAGCAGTGAAGCCAAACCTAGCGGGAGGGCATACGAGCAGTACTTC. Protein sequence: CASSEAKPSGRAYEQYF.

This clone came up a few times. V is TRBV29-1 and J is TRBJ1-2; D is possibly TRBD1 (6 bases). CDR1 and CDR2 from the germline V gene are SQVTM and ANQGSEA. V was pared by 2 bases and J by 8 bases, with 12 bases between. The CDR3 consists of 12 residues. CDR3: CSVETRGEGYTF. CDR3 coding DNA: TGCAGCGTTGAAACCAGGGGTGAGGGCTACACCTTC. Variable domain in full (rest from reference TRBV29-1 and TRBJ1-2): SAVISQKPSRDICQRGTSLTIQCQVDSQVTMMFWYRQQPGQSLTLIATANQGSEATYESGFVIDKFPISRPNLTFSTLTVSNMSPEDSSIYLCSVETRGEGYTFGSGTRLTVV.

In its sample, this clone was seen a few times. V is TRBV7-2 and J is TRBJ1-4; D is possibly TRBD1 (6 bases). The CDR3 length is 13 residues. The germline V gene encodes CDR1 SGHTA and CDR2 FQGNSA. The V end was cut by 6 bases, the J end by 5 bases, with 10 bases between. The CDR3 DNA is TGTGCCAGCAGGATAACAGGGAATGAAAAACTGTTTTTT. Translating it yields CASRITGNEKLFF.

This chain connects TRBV21-1 to TRBJ1-5. TRBV21-1 has pseudogene status. The CDR3 covers 17 residues. The CDR3 region has the DNA TGTGCCAGCAGCAAATCGCCGTCCGTCTATAGCAATCAGCCCCAGCATTTT. Amino acids: CASSKSPSVYSNQPQHF.

This rearrangement joins TRBV7-6 to TRBJ2-2; no definite D call. There are 13 residues in the CDR3. V dropped 1 base and J dropped 7 bases, with 7 bases sitting between them. Germline lookup yields CDR1 SGHVS and CDR2 FNYEAQ. CDR3 loop: CASSLGGSGELFF. The CDR3 region has the DNA TGTGCCAGCAGCTTAGGAGGCAGCGGGGAGCTGTTTTTT.

V is TRBV2 and J is TRBJ1-3; D not certain. This CDR3 is 15 amino acids long. V lost 3 bases and J lost 0, with 9 bases in between. Germline V gene lookup returns CDR1 SNHLY and CDR2 FYNNEI. CDR3 bases: TGTGCCAGCAGTGAGAGTCGTAACTCTGGAAACACCATATATTTT. It codes for CASSESRNSGNTIYF. The full variable domain, its missing parts supplied by reference TRBV2 and TRBJ1-3, is EPEVTQTPSHQVTQMGQEVILRCVPISNHLYFYWYRQILGQKVEFLVSFYNNEISEKSEIFDDQFSVERPDGSNFTLKIRSTKLEDSAMYFCASSESRNSGNTIYFGEGSWLTVV.

This sequence joins TRBV27 and TRBJ2-5, with D perhaps TRBD1 (6 bases). V lost 6 bases and J lost 5, with 13 bases in between. Germline V gene data show CDR1 as MNHEY and CDR2 as SMNVEV (reference sequence). The CDR3 is made up of 13 amino acids. This CDR3 is CASRAGVFETQYF. CDR3 DNA: TGTGCCAGCAGGGCAGGGGTATTTGAGACCCAGTACTTC.

The chain combines TRBV6-5 with TRBJ2-2; a weak D match, TRBD1 (6 bases). The V end was cut by 6 bases, the J end by 4 bases, with 12 bases between. Germline V lookup: CDR1 MNHEY, CDR2 SVGAGI. This CDR3 has 14 amino acids. CDR3 protein: CASRISGVTGELFF. CDR3 nucleotide sequence: TGTGCCAGCAGAATCTCAGGGGTCACCGGGGAGCTGTTTTTT.

This chain links TRBV27 with TRBJ2-1, with D possibly matching TRBD2 (5 bases). V was trimmed by 3 bases and J by 0 bases, leaving 15 bases between them. Looked up from germline, CDR1 is MNHEY and CDR2 is SMNVEV (reference sequence). This CDR3 spans 17 amino acids. This CDR3 is CASSLAPLVASYNEQFF. CDR3 bases: TGTGCCAGCAGTTTGGCCCCACTAGTTGCCTCCTACAATGAGCAGTTCTTC.

The rearrangement uses TRBV9 and TRBJ2-5; the match to TRBD2 covers 8 bases. The CDR3 loop spans 14 amino acids. The germline V gene has CDR1 SGDLS and CDR2 YYNGEE. V was clipped by 4 bases and J by 5 bases; unmatched bases: 7. The CDR3 nucleotides read TGTGCCAGCAGCCCCGGGACTAGTCTTGAGACCCAGTACTTC. Translation gives CASSPGTSLETQYF. Supplemented by reference TRBV9 and TRBJ2-5, the full variable domain reads DSGVTQTPKHLITATGQRVTLRCSPRSGDLSVYWYQQSLDQGLQFLIQYYNGEERAKGNILERFSAQQFPDLHSELNLSSLELGDSALYFCASSPGTSLETQYFGPGTRLLVL.

The chain has TRBV18 and TRBJ2-7; 9 nucleotides line up with TRBD1. The CDR3 totals 14 residues. Germline CDR1 KGHSH, CDR2 LQKENI. Losses at the gene ends were 2 bases for V and 2 bases for J; bases not matched to a gene: 1. CDR3 in DNA: TGTGCCAGCTCACCAACAGGGGGCCCCTACGAGCAGTACTTC. It specifies CASSPTGGPYEQYF.

V gene TRBV5-1 combines with J gene TRBJ1-3; D is perhaps TRBD1 (5 bases). The CDR3 length is 15 residues. With 0 bases removed from V and 9 bases from J, the gap between germline ends came to 16 bases. The germline gives CDR1 SGHRS, CDR2 YFSETQ. CDR3 DNA sequence: TGCGCCAGCAGCTTGGCGGGAGAAGTCGGGGGCACCATATATTTT. As protein: CASSLAGEVGGTIYF.

This clone was detected only once. The chain is built from TRBV5-1 and TRBJ2-5; D may be TRBD2 (6 bases). The germline V and J ends were trimmed by 2 bases and 2 bases, with 10 bases remaining between them. Germline V gene lookup returns CDR1 SGHRS and CDR2 YFSETQ. The CDR3 totals 14 residues. The chain's CDR3 is CASSLAGIQETQYF. In nucleotides, the CDR3 is TGCGCCAGCAGCTTAGCGGGCATACAAGAGACCCAGTACTTC.

The rearrangement joins TRBV7-6 to TRBJ2-1; 7 bases line up with TRBD1. V shed 2 bases and J 2 bases; nucleotides not matched to a gene: 3. CDR1 and CDR2 (germline): SGHVS, FNYEAQ. The CDR3 is made up of 15 amino acids. The CDR3 protein is CASSLRDRTYNEQFF. DNA for the CDR3: TGTGCCAGCAGCTTAAGGGACAGAACCTACAATGAGCAGTTCTTC.

The gene calls are TRBV5-5 and TRBJ2-3; the match to TRBD2 covers 15 bases. The V segment lost 4 bases and the J segment 6 bases; nucleotides outside the gene matches: 9. The V gene's germline CDR1 is SGHKS and CDR2 YYEKEE (reference sequence). This CDR3 has 17 amino acids. CDR3 amino acids: CASSGPGLAGGVDTQYF. The CDR3 DNA reads TGTGCCAGCAGCGGCCCGGGACTAGCGGGGGGAGTCGATACGCAGTATTTT.

The gene calls are TRBV25-1 and TRBJ2-5; 7 positions match TRBD2. V lost 9 bases to trimming and J lost 8 bases; unmatched junction nucleotides: 24. The CDR3 has 17 amino acids. CDR1 is MGHDK and CDR2 is SYGVNS in the germline V gene. In DNA form, the CDR3 reads TGTGCCAGTAAGTGTAGAGGGAGGGCCGTCGAAAGTAGAACCCAGTACTTC. It codes for CASKCRGRAVESRTQYF. Full variable domain (outside the CDR3, taken from reference TRBV25-1 and TRBJ2-5): EADIYQTPRYLVIGTGKKITLECSQTMGHDKMYWYQQDPGMELHLIHYSYGVNSTEKGDLSSESTVSRIRTEHFPLTLESARPSHTSQYLCASKCRGRAVESRTQYFGPGTRLLVL.

The rearrangement links TRBV18 to TRBJ1-6; D is undetermined. The CDR3 runs 12 residues. The germline V and J ends were trimmed by 3 bases and 7 bases, with 4 bases remaining between them. Germline CDR1 reads KGHSH; CDR2 reads LQKENI. The CDR3 nucleotides are TGTGCCAGCTCACCCTTCAATTCACCCCTCCACTTT. The encoded protein is CASSPFNSPLHF.

This sequence joins TRBV19 and TRBJ2-7; TRBD1 matches at 8 bases. CDR3 length: 13 residues. The J segment lost 3 bases and the V segment lost 8 bases, leaving 6 bases of the junction unmatched. The germline V gene encodes CDR1 LNHDA and CDR2 SQIVND (reference sequence). In DNA form, the CDR3 reads TGTGCCAGTTCTCCGGGACAGGACTACGAGCAGTACTTC. It specifies CASSPGQDYEQYF.

The chain links TRBV5-5 to TRBJ2-5, with 7 bases lining up with TRBD2. The end of the DNA is better explained by TRBJ2-7, so the J call may be wrong. CDR1 SGHKS and CDR2 YYEKEE come from the germline V gene (reference sequence). This CDR3 contains 12 residues. Here the CDR3 DNA reads TGTGCCAGCAGCAGCGGGACGGTCGAGCAGTACTTC. Its translation: CASSSGTVEQYF.

V gene TRBV6-6 combines with J gene TRBJ1-6; 9 bases fit TRBD1. Germline V gives CDR1 MNHNY, CDR2 SVGAGI (reference sequence). V lost 10 bases, J lost 6 bases, and 7 bases stayed unmatched. CDR3 length: 14 amino acids. This CDR3 reads CATKPGQGNSPLHF. DNA of the CDR3: TGTGCCACCAAACCGGGACAGGGTAATTCACCCCTCCACTTT.

V is TRBV4-1 and J is TRBJ2-1; D might be TRBD2 (6 bases). V was clipped by 0 bases and J by 7 bases, with 16 bases between them. Germline V lookup: CDR1 MGHRA, CDR2 YSYEKL. This CDR3 region has 16 residues. Written as DNA, the CDR3 is TGCGCCAGCAGCCAAGATCATGGGGGGTACAGGAATGAGCAGTTCTTC. Translation: CASSQDHGGYRNEQFF.